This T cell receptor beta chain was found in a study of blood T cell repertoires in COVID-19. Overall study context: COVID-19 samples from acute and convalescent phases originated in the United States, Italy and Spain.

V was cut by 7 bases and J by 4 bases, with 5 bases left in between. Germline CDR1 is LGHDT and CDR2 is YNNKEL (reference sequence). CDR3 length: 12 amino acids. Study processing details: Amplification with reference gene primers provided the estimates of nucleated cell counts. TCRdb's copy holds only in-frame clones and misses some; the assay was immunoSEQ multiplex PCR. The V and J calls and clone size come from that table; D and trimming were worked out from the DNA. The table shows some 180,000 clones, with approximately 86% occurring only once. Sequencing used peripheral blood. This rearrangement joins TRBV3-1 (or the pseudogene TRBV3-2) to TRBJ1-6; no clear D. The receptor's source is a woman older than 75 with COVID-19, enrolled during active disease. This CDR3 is CASNSYNSPLHF. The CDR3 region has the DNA TGTGCCAGCAACAGTTATAATTCACCCCTCCACTTT.